This entry is about one TCR beta chain. Looked up from germline, CDR1 is LGHNA and CDR2 is YNFKEQ. V dropped 0 bases and J dropped 2 bases, with 14 bases sitting between them. The CDR3 runs to 16 residues. This sample is part of a study of technical replicates of blood from a few donors. Profiling relied on immunoSEQ multiplex PCR, and the TCRdb table lists in-frame clones only, not all of them. Among 76,000 or so clones listed, about 91% were seen once. This chain joins TRBV4-2 and TRBJ2-7; perhaps TRBD1 as D (6 bases). The sample was T cells isolated from PBMCs. The TCR comes from a human donor in good health. The CDR3 loop is CASSQDRGTSAYEQYF. CDR3 DNA: TGTGCCAGCAGCCAAGATAGGGGGACGTCCGCCTACGAGCAGTACTTC.